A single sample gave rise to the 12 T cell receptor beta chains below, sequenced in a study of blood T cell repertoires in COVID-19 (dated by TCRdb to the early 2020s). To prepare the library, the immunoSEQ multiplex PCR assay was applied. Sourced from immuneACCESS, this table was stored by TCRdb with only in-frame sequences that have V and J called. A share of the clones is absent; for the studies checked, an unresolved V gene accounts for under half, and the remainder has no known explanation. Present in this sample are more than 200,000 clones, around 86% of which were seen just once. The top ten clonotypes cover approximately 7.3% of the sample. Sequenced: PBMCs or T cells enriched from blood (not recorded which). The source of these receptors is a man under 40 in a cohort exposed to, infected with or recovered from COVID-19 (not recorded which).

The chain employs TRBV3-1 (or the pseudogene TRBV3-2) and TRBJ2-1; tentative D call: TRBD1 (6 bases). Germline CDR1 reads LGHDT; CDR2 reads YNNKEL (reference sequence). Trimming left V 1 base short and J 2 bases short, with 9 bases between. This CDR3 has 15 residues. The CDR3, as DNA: TGTGCCAGCAGCCAAGCGACAGGACCCTACAATGAGCAGTTCTTC. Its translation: CASSQATGPYNEQFF.

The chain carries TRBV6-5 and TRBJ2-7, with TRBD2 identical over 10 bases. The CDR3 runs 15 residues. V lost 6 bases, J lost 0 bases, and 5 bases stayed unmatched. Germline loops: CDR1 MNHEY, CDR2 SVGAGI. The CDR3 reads CASSFTSGVSYEQYF. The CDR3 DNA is TGTGCCAGCAGCTTCACTAGCGGGGTCTCCTACGAGCAGTACTTC.

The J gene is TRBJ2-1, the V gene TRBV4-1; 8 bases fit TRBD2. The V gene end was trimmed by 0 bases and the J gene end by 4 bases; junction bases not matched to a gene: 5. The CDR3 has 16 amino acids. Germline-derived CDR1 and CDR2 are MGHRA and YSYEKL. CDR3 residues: CASSQDSREGYNEQFF. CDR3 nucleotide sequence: TGCGCCAGCAGCCAAGATTCCCGGGAGGGGTACAATGAGCAGTTCTTC.

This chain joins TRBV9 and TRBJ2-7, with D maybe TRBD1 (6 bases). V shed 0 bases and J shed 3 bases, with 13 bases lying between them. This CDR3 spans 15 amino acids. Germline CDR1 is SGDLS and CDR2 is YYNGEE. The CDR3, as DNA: TGTGCCAGCAGCGTAGGGTACAGGGAGATCTACGAGCAGTACTTC. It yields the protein CASSVGYREIYEQYF.

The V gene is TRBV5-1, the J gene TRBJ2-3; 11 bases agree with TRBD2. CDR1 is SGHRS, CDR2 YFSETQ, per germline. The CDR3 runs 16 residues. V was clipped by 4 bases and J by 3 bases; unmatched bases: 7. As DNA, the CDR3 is TGCGCCAGCAGCGGGGTAGCGGGAGGGCCAACAGATACGCAGTATTTT. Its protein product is CASSGVAGGPTDTQYF.

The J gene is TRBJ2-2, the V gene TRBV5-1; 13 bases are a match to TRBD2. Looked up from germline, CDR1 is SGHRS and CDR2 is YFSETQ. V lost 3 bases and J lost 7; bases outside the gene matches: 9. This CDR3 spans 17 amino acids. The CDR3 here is CASSSNGLAGAIGELFF. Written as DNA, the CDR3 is TGCGCCAGCAGCTCGAATGGACTAGCGGGAGCTATCGGGGAGCTGTTTTTT.

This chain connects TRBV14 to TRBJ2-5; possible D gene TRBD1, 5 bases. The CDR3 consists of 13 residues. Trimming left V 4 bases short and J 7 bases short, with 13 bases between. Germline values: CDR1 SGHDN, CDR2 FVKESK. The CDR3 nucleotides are TGTGCCAGCAGCCCAGCAGGGTTGGGGACCCAGTACTTC. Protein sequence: CASSPAGLGTQYF.

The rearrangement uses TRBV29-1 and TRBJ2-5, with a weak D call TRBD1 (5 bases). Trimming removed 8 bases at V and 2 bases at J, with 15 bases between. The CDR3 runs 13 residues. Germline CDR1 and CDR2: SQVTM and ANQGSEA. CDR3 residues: CSSLGADQETQYF. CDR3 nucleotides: TGCAGCTCCCTAGGGGCGGATCAAGAGACCCAGTACTTC.

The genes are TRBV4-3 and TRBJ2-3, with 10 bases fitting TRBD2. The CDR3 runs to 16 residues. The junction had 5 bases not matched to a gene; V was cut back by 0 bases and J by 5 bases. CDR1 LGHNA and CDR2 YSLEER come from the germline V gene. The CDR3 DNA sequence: TGCGCCAGCAGCCAAGAGGAGGGGACTAGCGAAGATACGCAGTATTTT. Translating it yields CASSQEEGTSEDTQYF.

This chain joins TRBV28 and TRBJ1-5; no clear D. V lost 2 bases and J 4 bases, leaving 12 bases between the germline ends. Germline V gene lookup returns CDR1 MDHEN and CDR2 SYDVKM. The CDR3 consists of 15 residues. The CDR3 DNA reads TGTGCCAGCAGTTTAGGATTGGGAGGGAATCAGCCCCAGCATTTT. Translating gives CASSLGLGGNQPQHF. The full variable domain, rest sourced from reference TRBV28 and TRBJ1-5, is DVKVTQSSRYLVKRTGEKVFLECVQDMDHENMFWYRQDPGLGLRLIYFSYDVKMKEKGDIPEGYSVSREKKERFSLILESASTNQTSMYLCASSLGLGGNQPQHFGDGTRLSIL.

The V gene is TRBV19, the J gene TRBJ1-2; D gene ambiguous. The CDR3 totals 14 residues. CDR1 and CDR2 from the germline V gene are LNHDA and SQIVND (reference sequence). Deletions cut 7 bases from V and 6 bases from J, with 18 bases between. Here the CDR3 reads CASTGVPDNDGYTF. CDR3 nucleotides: TGTGCCAGTACCGGTGTTCCAGACAACGATGGCTACACCTTC.

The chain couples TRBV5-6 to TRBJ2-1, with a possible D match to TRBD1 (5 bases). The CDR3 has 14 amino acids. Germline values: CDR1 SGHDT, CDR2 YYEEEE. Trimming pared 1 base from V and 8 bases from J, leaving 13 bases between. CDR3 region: CASSLSARVDEQFF. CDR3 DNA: TGTGCCAGCAGCTTGTCTGCCAGGGTCGATGAGCAGTTCTTC.